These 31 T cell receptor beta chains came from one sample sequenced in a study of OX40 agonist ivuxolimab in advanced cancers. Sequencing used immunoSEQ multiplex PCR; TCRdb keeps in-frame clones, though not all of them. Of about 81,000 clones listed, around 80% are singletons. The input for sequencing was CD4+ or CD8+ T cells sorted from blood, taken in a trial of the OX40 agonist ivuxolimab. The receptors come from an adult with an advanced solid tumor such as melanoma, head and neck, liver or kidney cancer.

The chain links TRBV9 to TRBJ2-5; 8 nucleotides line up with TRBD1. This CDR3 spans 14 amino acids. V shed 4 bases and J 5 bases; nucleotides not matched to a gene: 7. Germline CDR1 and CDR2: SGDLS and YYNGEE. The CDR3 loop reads CASSQNTGGETQYF. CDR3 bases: TGTGCCAGCAGCCAGAATACAGGGGGGGAGACCCAGTACTTC.

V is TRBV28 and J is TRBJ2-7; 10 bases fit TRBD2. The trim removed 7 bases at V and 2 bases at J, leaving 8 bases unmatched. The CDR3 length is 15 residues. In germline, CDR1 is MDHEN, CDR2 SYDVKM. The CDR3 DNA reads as TGTGCCAGCAAAGCGCCAGCGGGGGGGCCCTACGAGCAGTACGTC. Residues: CASKAPAGGPYEQYV.

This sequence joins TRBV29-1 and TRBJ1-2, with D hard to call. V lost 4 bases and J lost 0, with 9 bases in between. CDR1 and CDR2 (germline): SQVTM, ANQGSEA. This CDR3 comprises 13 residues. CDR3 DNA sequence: TGCAGCGTTGTCAGTAAAGCTAACTATGGCTACACCTTC. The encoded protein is CSVVSKANYGYTF.

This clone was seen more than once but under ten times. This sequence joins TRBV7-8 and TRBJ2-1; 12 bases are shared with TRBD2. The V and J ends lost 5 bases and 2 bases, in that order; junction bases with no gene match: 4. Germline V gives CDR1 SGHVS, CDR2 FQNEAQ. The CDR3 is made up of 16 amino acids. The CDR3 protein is CASSASSGRAYNEQFF. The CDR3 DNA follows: TGTGCCAGCAGCGCGTCTAGCGGGAGGGCCTACAATGAGCAGTTCTTC.

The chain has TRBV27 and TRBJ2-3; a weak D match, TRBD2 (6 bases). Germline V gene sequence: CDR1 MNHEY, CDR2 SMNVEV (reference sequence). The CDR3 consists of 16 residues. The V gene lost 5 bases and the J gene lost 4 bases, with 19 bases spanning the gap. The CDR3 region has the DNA TGTGCCAGCAGTCCGAACGGGAGACCGCGGGCAGATACGCAGTATTTT. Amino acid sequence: CASSPNGRPRADTQYF.

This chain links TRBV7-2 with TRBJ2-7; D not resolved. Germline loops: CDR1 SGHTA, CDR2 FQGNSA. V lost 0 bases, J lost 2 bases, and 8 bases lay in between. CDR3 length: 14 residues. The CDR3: CASSLAIQTYEQYF. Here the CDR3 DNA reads TGTGCCAGCAGCTTAGCGATCCAAACCTACGAGCAGTACTTC.

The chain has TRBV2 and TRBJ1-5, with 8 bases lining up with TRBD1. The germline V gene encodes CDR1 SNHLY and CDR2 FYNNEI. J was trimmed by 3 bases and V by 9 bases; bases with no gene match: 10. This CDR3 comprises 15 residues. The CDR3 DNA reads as TGTGCCAGTAACCTAGGACAGGGCTACAATCAGCCCCAGCATTTT. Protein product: CASNLGQGYNQPQHF.

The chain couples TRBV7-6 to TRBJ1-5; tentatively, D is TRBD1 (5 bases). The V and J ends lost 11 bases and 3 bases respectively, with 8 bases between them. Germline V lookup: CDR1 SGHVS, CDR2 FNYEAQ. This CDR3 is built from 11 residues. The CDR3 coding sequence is TGTGCCTCGGGACTCAATCAGCCCCAGCATTTT. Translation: CASGLNQPQHF.

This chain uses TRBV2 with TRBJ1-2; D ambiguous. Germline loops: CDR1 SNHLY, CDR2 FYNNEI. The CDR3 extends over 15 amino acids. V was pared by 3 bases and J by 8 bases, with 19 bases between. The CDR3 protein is CASSDYAAGGRGYTF. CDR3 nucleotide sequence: TGTGCCAGCAGTGACTACGCGGCAGGAGGACGCGGCTACACCTTC.

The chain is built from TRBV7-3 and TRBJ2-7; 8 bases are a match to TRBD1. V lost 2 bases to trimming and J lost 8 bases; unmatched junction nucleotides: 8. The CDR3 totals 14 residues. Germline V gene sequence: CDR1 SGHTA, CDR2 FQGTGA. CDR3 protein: CASSLYGGQEKQYF. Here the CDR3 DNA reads TGTGCCAGCAGCTTATATGGGGGACAGGAGAAGCAGTACTTC.

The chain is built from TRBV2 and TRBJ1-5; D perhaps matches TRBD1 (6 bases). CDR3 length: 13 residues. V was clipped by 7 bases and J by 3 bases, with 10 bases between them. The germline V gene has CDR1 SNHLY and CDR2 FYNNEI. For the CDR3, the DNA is TGTGCCAGCACAGGACAGCCCAATCAGCCCCAGCATTTT. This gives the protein CASTGQPNQPQHF.

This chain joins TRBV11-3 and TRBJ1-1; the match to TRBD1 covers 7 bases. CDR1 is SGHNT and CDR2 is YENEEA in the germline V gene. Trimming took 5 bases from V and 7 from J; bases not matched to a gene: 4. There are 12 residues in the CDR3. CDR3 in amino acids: CASSRGDSEAFF. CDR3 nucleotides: TGTGCCAGCAGCAGAGGGGACAGTGAAGCTTTCTTT. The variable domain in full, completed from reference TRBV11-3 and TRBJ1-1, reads EAGVVQSPRYKIIEKKQPVAFWCNPISGHNTLYWYLQNLGQGPELLIRYENEEAVDDSQLPKDRFSAERLKGVDSTLKIQPAELGDSAVYLCASSRGDSEAFFGQGTRLTVV.

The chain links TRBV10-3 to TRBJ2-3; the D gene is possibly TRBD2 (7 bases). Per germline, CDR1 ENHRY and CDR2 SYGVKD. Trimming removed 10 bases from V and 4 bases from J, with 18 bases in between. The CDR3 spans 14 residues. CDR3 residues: CATNGGGPPDTQYF. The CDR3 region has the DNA TGTGCCACCAATGGGGGGGGCCCGCCAGATACGCAGTATTTT.

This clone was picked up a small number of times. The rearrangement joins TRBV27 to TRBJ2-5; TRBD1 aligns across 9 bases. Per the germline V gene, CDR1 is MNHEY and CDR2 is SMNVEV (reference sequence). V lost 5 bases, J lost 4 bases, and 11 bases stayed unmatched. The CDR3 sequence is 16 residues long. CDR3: CASSLFRTGERETQYF. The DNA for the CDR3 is TGTGCCAGCAGTCTATTCCGGACAGGGGAACGAGAGACCCAGTACTTC.

The CDR3 reads CAWSYRDGDTQYF. CDR3 DNA: TGTGCCTGGAGTTACAGGGACGGCGATACGCAGTATTTT. The chain recombines TRBV30 with TRBJ2-3; D possibly corresponds to TRBD1 (6 bases). Germline-derived CDR1 and CDR2 are GTSNPN and SVGIG (reference sequence). Trimming removed 2 bases from V and 6 bases from J, with 12 bases in between. CDR3 length: 13 amino acids.

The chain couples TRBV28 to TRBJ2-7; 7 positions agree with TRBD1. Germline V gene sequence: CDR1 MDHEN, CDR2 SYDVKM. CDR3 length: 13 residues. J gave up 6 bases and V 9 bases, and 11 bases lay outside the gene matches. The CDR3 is CARVKTGLGEQYV. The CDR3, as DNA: TGTGCCAGAGTAAAGACAGGGCTGGGCGAGCAGTACGTC.

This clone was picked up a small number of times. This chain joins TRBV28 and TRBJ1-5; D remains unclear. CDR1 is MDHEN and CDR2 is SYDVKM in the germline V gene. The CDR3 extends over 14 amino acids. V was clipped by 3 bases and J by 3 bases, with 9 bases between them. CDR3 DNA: TGTGCCAGCAGTTTCGGGCACTACAATCAGCCCCAGCATTTT. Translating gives CASSFGHYNQPQHF.

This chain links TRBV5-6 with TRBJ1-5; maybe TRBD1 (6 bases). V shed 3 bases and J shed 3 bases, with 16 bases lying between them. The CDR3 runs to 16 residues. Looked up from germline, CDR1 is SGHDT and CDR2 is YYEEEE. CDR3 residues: CASSWGGDTSNQPQHF. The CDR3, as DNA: TGTGCCAGCAGCTGGGGAGGGGACACCTCCAATCAGCCCCAGCATTTT.

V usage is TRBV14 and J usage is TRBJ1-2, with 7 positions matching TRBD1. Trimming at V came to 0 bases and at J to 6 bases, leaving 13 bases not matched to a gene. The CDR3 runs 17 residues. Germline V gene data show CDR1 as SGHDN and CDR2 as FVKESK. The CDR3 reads CASSQDWGTDRAHGYTF. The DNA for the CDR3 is TGTGCCAGCAGCCAAGATTGGGGGACCGACAGGGCCCATGGCTACACCTTC. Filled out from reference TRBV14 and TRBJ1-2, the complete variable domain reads EAGVTQFPSHSVIEKGQTVTLRCDPISGHDNLYWYRRVMGKEIKFLLHFVKESKQDESGMPNNRFLAERTGGTYSTLKVQPAELEDSGVYFCASSQDWGTDRAHGYTFGSGTRLTVV.

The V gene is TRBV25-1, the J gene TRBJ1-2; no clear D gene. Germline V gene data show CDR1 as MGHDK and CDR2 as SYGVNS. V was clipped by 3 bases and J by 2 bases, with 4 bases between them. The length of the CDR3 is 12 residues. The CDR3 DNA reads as TGTGCCAGCAGTGAGGGGAACTATGGCTACACCTTC. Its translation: CASSEGNYGYTF.

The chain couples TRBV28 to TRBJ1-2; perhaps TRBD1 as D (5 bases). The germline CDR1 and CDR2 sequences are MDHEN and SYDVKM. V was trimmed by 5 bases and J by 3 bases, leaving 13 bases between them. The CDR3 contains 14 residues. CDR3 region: CASSLTGGDYGYTF. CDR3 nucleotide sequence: TGTGCCAGCAGTCTGACGGGAGGGGACTATGGCTACACCTTC.

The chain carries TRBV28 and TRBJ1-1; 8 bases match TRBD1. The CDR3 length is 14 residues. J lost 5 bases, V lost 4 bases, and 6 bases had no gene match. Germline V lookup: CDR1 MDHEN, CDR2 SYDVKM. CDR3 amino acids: CASSYTGGRTEAFF. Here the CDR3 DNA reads TGTGCCAGCAGTTATACAGGGGGTCGGACTGAAGCTTTCTTT.

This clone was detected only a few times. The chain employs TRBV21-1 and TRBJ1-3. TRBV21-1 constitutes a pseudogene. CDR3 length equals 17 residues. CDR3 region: CASSKELRLSPENTIYF. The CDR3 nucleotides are TGTGCCAGCAGCAAAGAACTCCGTCTATCACCCGAAAACACCATATATTTT.

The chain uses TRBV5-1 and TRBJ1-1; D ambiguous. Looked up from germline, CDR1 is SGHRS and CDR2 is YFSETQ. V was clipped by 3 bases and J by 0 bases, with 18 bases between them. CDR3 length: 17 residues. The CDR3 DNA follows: TGCGCCAGCAGCTCGCCGGTCACAGACTTAATGAACACTGAAGCTTTCTTT. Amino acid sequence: CASSSPVTDLMNTEAFF.

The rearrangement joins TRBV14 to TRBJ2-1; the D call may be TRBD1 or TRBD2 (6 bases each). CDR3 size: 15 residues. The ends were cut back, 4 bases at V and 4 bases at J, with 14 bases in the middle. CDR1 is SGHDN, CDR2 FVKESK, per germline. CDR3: CASSRMGGTYNEQFF. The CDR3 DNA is TGTGCCAGCAGCCGAATGGGGGGCACTTACAATGAGCAGTTCTTC. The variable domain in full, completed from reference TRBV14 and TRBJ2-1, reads EAGVTQFPSHSVIEKGQTVTLRCDPISGHDNLYWYRRVMGKEIKFLLHFVKESKQDESGMPNNRFLAERTGGTYSTLKVQPAELEDSGVYFCASSRMGGTYNEQFFGPGTRLTVL.

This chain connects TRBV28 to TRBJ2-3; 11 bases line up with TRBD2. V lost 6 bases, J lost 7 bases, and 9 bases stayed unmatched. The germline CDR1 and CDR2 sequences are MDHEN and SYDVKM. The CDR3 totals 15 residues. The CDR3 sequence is CASRRLAGLHNTQYF. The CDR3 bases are TGTGCCAGCAGACGACTAGCGGGACTTCACAATACGCAGTATTTT.

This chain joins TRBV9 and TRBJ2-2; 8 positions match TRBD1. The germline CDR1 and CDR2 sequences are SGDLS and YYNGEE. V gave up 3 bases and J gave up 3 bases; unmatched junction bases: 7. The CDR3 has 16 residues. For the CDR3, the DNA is TGTGCCAGCAGCGGACTACAGGGGGTAGACACCGGGGAGCTGTTTTTT. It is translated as CASSGLQGVDTGELFF.

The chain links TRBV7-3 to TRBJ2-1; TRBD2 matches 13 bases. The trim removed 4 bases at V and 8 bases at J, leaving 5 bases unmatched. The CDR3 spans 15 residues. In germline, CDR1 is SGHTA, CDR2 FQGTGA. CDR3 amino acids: CASSWTSGSNHEQFF. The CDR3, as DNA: TGTGCCAGCAGCTGGACTAGCGGGAGCAACCATGAGCAGTTCTTC.

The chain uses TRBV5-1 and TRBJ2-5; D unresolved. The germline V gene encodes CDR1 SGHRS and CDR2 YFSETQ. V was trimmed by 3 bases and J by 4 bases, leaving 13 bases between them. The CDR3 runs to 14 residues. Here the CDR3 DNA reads TGCGCCAGCAGCTATGGGCATGAAGGAGAGACCCAGTACTTC. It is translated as CASSYGHEGETQYF.

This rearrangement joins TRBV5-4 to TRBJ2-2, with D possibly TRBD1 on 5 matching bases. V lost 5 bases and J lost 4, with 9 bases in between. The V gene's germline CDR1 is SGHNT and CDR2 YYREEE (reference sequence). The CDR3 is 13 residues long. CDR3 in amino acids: CASRGVGTGELFF. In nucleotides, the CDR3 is TGTGCCAGCAGAGGGGTTGGCACCGGGGAGCTGTTTTTT.

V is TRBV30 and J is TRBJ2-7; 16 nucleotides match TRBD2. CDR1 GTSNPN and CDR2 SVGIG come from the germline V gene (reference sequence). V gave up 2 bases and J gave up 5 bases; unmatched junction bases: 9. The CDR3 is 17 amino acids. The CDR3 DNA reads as TGTGCCTGGAGTCACGGGACTAGCGGGAGGGCCGGCAACGAGCAGTACTTC. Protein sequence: CAWSHGTSGRAGNEQYF.